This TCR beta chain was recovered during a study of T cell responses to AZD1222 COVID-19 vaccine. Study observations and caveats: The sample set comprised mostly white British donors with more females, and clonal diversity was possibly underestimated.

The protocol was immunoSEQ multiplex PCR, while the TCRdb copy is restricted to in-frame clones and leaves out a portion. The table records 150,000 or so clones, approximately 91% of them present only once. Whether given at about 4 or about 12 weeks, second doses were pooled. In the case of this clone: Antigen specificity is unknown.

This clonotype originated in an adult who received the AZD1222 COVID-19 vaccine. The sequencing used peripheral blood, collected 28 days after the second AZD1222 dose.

The CDR3 DNA sequence: TGTGCCAGCAGCAAAACCCTAGCGGCTAGCACAGATACGCAGTATTTT. Translation: CASSKTLAASTDTQYF. The V call is TRBV7-9, the J call TRBJ2-3; TRBD2 aligns across 7 bases. The trim removed 5 bases at V and 0 bases at J, leaving 8 bases unmatched. Germline V gene data show CDR1 as SEHNR and CDR2 as FQNEAQ (reference sequence). This CDR3 spans 16 amino acids.